This is a list of T cell receptor beta chains from one sample in a study of metastatic and nonmetastatic thyroid tumors. TCRdb re-called clones from the PCR reads using MiXCR. The table includes 21,000 or so clones, just over 20% detected once. Specimen: blood. These receptors all come from a female donor with papillary thyroid cancer or a benign thyroid nodule (not recorded which). Some clones in this sample may be carry-over from other donors' samples. Each CDR3 is given with its conserved first and last residue. D genes are given only for firm matches. A row's size may be missing; if present it is once, few, many or a size class.

abundance	d_gene	j_gene	v_gene	CDR3aa	CDR3nt
NA	NA	TRBJ2-5	TRBV20-1	CSARYMRGGEAQYF	TGCAGTGCTAGATATATGCGGGGAGGAGAGGCCCAGTACTTC
many	TRBD1	TRBJ1-2	TRBV7-3	CASSSDRDHGYTF	TGTGCCAGCAGCTCCGACAGGGATCATGGCTACACCTTC
many	NA	TRBJ1-2	TRBV6-4	CASSPGRGYGYTF	TGTGCCAGCAGTCCCGGCAGGGGCTATGGCTACACCTTC
once	TRBD2	TRBJ2-1	TRBV2	CASRKSGTSGWEPHNEQFF	TGTGCCAGCAGGAAGTCCGGGACTAGCGGGTGGGAACCCCACAATGAGCAGTTCTTC
NA	TRBD2	TRBJ2-1	TRBV20-1	CSAMGLADNEQFF	TGCAGTGCTATGGGACTAGCTGACAATGAGCAGTTCTTC
NA	NA	TRBJ1-1	TRBV19	CASSLLNTEAFF	TGTGCCAGTAGTTTACTGAACACTGAAGCTTTCTTT
many	NA	TRBJ2-5	TRBV11-2	CASSLDRETQYF	TGTGCCAGCAGCTTAGACAGGGAGACCCAGTACTTC
many	TRBD2	TRBJ2-1	TRBV7-9	CASSLTSGTGDEQFF	TGTGCCAGCAGCTTAACTAGCGGGACCGGGGATGAGCAGTTCTTC
medium-sized	NA	TRBJ2-1	TRBV12-3/TRBV12-4	CASSLGTEQFF	TGTGCCAGCAGTTTAGGGACCGAGCAGTTCTTC
NA	NA	TRBJ1-6	TRBV11-2	CASSHNNSPLHF	TGTGCCAGCAGCCACAATAATTCACCCCTCCACTTT
NA	NA	TRBJ1-2	TRBV28	CASSLRVHYGYTF	TGTGCCAGCAGTCTTCGGGTTCACTATGGCTACACCTTC
NA	TRBD1	TRBJ1-5	TRBV11-1	CASSAQNGQGGDQPQHF	TGTGCCAGCAGCGCCCAAAATGGACAGGGGGGGGATCAGCCCCAGCATTTT
NA	TRBD2	TRBJ2-3	TRBV20-1	CSASPTSGSTYTQYF	TGCAGTGCTAGTCCCACTAGCGGTAGCACATATACGCAGTATTTT
many	NA	TRBJ2-1	TRBV7-2	CASSPPKGSEQFF	TGTGCCAGCAGCCCCCCGAAGGGCTCGGAGCAGTTCTTC
medium-sized	TRBD1	TRBJ2-7	TRBV6-5	CASSYGGQYEQYF	TGTGCCAGCAGTTACGGGGGACAGTACGAGCAGTACTTC
medium-sized	NA	TRBJ2-6	TRBV6-1	CASSAGFAANVLTF	TGTGCCAGCAGCGCAGGGTTCGCGGCCAACGTCCTGACTTTC
many	NA	TRBJ2-2	TRBV9	CASSVAAGELFF	TGTGCCAGCAGCGTAGCGGCCGGGGAGCTGTTTTTT
NA	TRBD1	TRBJ2-7	TRBV20-1	CSARYPFVTGTSEQYF	TGCAGTGCTAGATATCCGTTCGTGACAGGGACCTCCGAGCAGTACTTC
NA	NA	TRBJ1-2	TRBV28	CASKINYGYTF	TGTGCCAGCAAGATAAACTATGGCTACACCTTC
few	NA	TRBJ1-3	TRBV12-3/TRBV12-4	CASSYSGNTIYF	TGTGCCAGCAGTTACTCTGGAAACACCATATATTTT
NA	TRBD1	TRBJ1-2	TRBV6-2/TRBV6-3	CATLDRANYGYTF	TGTGCCACCTTGGACAGGGCTAACTATGGCTACACCTTC
NA	TRBD2	TRBJ2-7	TRBV4-1	CASSQAAGGAYEQYF	TGCGCCAGCAGCCAAGCGGCGGGGGGAGCCTACGAGCAGTACTTC
many	NA	TRBJ1-4	TRBV28	CASSPPSGGVGEKLFF	TGTGCCAGCAGTCCCCCCTCTGGGGGCGTAGGTGAAAAACTGTTTTTT
few	NA	TRBJ2-3	TRBV5-2	CASISLGGSTDTQYF	TGTGCCAGCATCTCGCTTGGGGGGAGCACAGATACGCAGTATTTT
medium-sized	TRBD2	TRBJ2-5	TRBV19	CASWAGVVQETQYF	TGTGCCAGCTGGGCGGGAGTGGTCCAAGAGACCCAGTACTTC
many	NA	TRBJ2-1	TRBV20-1	CSAQTGYRVENEQFF	TGCAGTGCTCAAACCGGGTATAGGGTAGAGAATGAGCAGTTCTTC
many	TRBD2	TRBJ2-2	TRBV28	CASSPPLGGGANTGELFF	TGTGCCAGCAGCCCTCCCCTTGGTGGGGGGGCGAACACCGGGGAGCTGTTTTTT
NA	NA	TRBJ1-5	TRBV20-1	CSASGRLQPQHF	TGCAGTGCTAGTGGGCGCCTTCAGCCCCAGCATTTT
NA	NA	TRBJ1-5	TRBV6-2/TRBV6-3	CASSYVYGRRGNQPQHF	TGTGCCAGCAGTTACGTGTATGGGCGGCGGGGCAATCAGCCCCAGCATTTT
many	TRBD2	TRBJ2-1	TRBV6-1	CASSSRTGGSNEQFF	TGTGCCAGCAGTTCTAGGACTGGCGGGAGCAATGAGCAGTTCTTC
many	TRBD2	TRBJ2-3	TRBV20-1	CSAQGGTRGSGTQYF	TGCAGTGCCCAAGGCGGGACTAGGGGTTCGGGTACGCAGTATTTT
NA	NA	TRBJ2-7	TRBV4-1	CASSQDLGTPGYEQYF	TGCGCCAGCAGCCAAGATCTTGGGACTCCAGGCTACGAGCAGTACTTC
few	TRBD2	TRBJ2-7	TRBV6-1	CASSRLAGAPRGEQYF	TGTGCCAGCAGCCGACTAGCGGGAGCGCCCCGTGGCGAGCAGTACTTC
many	NA	TRBJ2-2	TRBV18	CASSPWQDTGELFF	TGTGCCAGCTCACCATGGCAGGACACCGGGGAGCTGTTTTTT
many	NA	TRBJ1-2	TRBV24-1	CATSTDGYTF	TGTGCCACCTCAACAGATGGCTACACCTTC
many	NA	TRBJ1-1	TRBV29-1	CSVDASTMNTEAFF	TGCAGCGTTGATGCCAGTACTATGAACACTGAAGCTTTCTTT
many	TRBD2	TRBJ2-1	TRBV19	CASGRSGRDYNEQFF	TGTGCCAGTGGAAGAAGCGGGAGGGATTACAATGAGCAGTTCTTC
NA	TRBD1	TRBJ2-7	TRBV11-2	CASSRGTVYEQYF	TGTGCCAGCAGCCGTGGGACAGTTTACGAGCAGTACTTC
NA	TRBD1	TRBJ2-7	TRBV27	CASSPEPDRAMYEQYF	TGTGCCAGCAGTCCTGAACCGGACAGGGCAATGTACGAGCAGTACTTC
many	TRBD2	TRBJ2-7	TRBV7-2	CASSPVAGPLYEQYF	TGTGCCAGCAGCCCCGTAGCGGGACCCCTCTACGAGCAGTACTTC
NA	TRBD1	TRBJ1-2	TRBV20-1	CSATDRANYGYTF	TGCAGTGCTACGGACAGGGCTAACTATGGCTACACCTTT
medium-sized	NA	TRBJ2-7	TRBV6-2/TRBV6-3	CASSWANYEQYF	TGTGCCAGCAGTTGGGCTAACTACGAGCAGTACTTC
many	NA	TRBJ2-7	TRBV6-1	CASTVTAGATYEQYF	TGTGCCAGCACTGTTACCGCGGGCGCGACCTACGAGCAGTACTTC
few	NA	TRBJ2-1	TRBV11-3	CASSLVPNNEQFF	TGTGCCAGCAGCTTAGTTCCGAACAATGAGCAGTTCTTC
NA	NA	TRBJ1-2	TRBV20-1	CSARDAPAGGYTF	TGCAGTGCTAGAGATGCCCCGGCCGGGGGCTACACCTTC